These T cell receptor beta chains were read from a single sample in a study of T cells in tuberculosis. Clones were sequenced by immunoSEQ multiplex PCR, and TCRdb holds only the in-frame ones, with some missing. This sample has about 58,000 clones, with roughly 88% found just once. Specimen: CD1b-GMM tetramer-negative cells sorted from PBMCs. These receptors were collected from an adult woman with latent tuberculosis. Each CDR3 is given with its conserved first and last residue.

J | length | V | CDR3
TRBJ2-5 | 16 | TRBV18 | CASSPPRVSQGETQYF
TRBJ1-6 | 14 | TRBV7-2 | CASRSAGGGSPLHF
TRBJ2-3 | 14 | TRBV30 | CAWTRGGATDTQYF
TRBJ2-3 | 14 | TRBV6-4 | CASSAGVERDTQYF
TRBJ1-1 | 14 | TRBV9 | CASSAGTLNTEAFF
TRBJ1-1 | 13 | TRBV5-4 | CASSPGRATEAFF
TRBJ2-5 | 13 | TRBV29-1 | CSVVDGYQETQYF
TRBJ1-2 | 14 | TRBV7-2 | CASSYRDILYGYTF
TRBJ1-4 | 14 | TRBV4-3 | CASSQTGLNEKLFF
TRBJ1-1 | 15 | TRBV21-1 | CASTSRQGEHTEAFF
TRBJ1-4 | 15 | TRBV19 | CASRQGNRGNEKLFF
TRBJ2-7 | 12 | TRBV12-5 | CASGLRGLEQYF
TRBJ1-6 | 14 | TRBV7-3 | CASSLGTGDAPLHF
TRBJ2-7 | 13 | TRBV11-3 | CASSPSQLNEQYF
TRBJ2-4 | 17 | TRBV5-1 | CASSLVPSSGAKNIQYF
TRBJ2-7 | 16 | TRBV7-2 | CASSLGGLAGVGEQYF
TRBJ1-4 | 14 | TRBV19 | CASSPGFANEKLFF
TRBJ2-5 | 16 | TRBV15 | CATSRGSGGWIETQYF
TRBJ1-5 | 16 | TRBV12-5 | CASGLVLGGDNQPQHF
TRBJ1-2 | 16 | TRBV4-1 | CASSQIEGESFYGYTF
TRBJ2-3 | 14 | TRBV2 | CASNWDRGTDTQYF
TRBJ2-7 | 12 | TRBV19 | CASSSGVYEQYF
TRBJ1-1 | 14 | TRBV18 | CASSPPRDRVDAFF
TRBJ1-2 | 13 | TRBV7-8 | CASSFDATRGYTF
TRBJ2-5 | 14 | TRBV7-3 | CASSPQGQGETQYF
TRBJ2-2 | 17 | TRBV19 | CASKETGGVKVSGELFF
TRBJ2-7 | 11 | TRBV29-1 | CSGIDTYEQYF
- | 15 | TRBV2 | CASSQGPSETYEQYF
TRBJ1-1 | 16 | TRBV4-2 | CASSLGGGSGNTEAFF
TRBJ2-5 | 15 | TRBV5-1 | CASSPLGGLQETQYF
TRBJ2-1 | 14 | TRBV28 | CASSLRTSSNEQFF
TRBJ1-2 | 15 | TRBV4-1 | CASSARQGDLSGYTF
TRBJ1-3 | 16 | TRBV6-5 | CASSYDPGMSGNTIYF
TRBJ1-1 | 16 | TRBV27 | CASSLYPEGGGTEAFF
TRBJ2-7 | 16 | TRBV7-9 | CASSPGRGMSSYEQYF
TRBJ2-3 | 16 | TRBV4-3 | CASSQLLGTATDTQYF
TRBJ2-1 | 14 | TRBV7-9 | CASSPRDSNNEQFF
TRBJ1-2 | 13 | TRBV2 | CASIGTVNYGYTF
TRBJ2-7 | 17 | TRBV9 | CASSAKPGTASSYEQYF
TRBJ2-1 | 17 | TRBV4-3 | CASSQAPWLRGHNEQFF
TRBJ1-5 | 17 | TRBV5-8 | CASSLGGGRGSNQPQHF
TRBJ2-7 | 16 | TRBV7-8 | CASSLTFSGTAYEQYF
TRBJ2-3 | 13 | TRBV29-1 | CSVGRSGTDTQYF
TRBJ2-7 | 18 | TRBV7-9 | CASSHAWGLAGEFNEQYF
TRBJ1-2 | 13 | TRBV7-2 | CASSLALFGGYTF
TRBJ1-2 | 17 | TRBV7-9 | CASSLALEGDTTYGYTF
TRBJ2-7 | 17 | TRBV5-4 | CASSGGASASEPYEQYF
TRBJ2-7 | 15 | TRBV15 | CATSRDQGAADEQYF